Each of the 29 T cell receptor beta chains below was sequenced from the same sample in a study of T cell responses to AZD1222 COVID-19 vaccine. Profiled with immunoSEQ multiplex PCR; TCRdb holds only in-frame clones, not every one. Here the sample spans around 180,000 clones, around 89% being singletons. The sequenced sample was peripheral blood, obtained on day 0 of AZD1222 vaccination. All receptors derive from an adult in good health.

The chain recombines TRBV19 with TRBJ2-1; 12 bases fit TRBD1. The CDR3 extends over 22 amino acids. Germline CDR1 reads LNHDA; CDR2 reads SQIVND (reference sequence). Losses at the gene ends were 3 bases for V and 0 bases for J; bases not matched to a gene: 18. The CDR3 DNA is TGTGCCAGTAGTATTCGAGGCCAAACCGGGACAGGGGGCTCGAGCTCCTACAATGAGCAGTTCTTC. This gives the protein CASSIRGQTGTGGSSSYNEQFF.

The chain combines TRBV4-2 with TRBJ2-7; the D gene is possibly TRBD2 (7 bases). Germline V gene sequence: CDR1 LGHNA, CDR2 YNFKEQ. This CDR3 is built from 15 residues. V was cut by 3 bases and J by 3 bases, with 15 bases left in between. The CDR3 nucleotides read TGTGCCAGCAGCCAGGGAGGGGGAACAGGCTACGAGCAGTACTTC. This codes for CASSQGGGTGYEQYF.

This CDR3 is CASMDPMRQLPPNTGELFF. Here the CDR3 DNA reads TGTGCCAGCATGGATCCTATGCGACAGCTCCCTCCGAACACCGGGGAGCTGTTTTTT. The chain couples TRBV11-2 to TRBJ2-2; TRBD1 is a possible D gene (5 bases). This CDR3 spans 19 amino acids. Germline loops: CDR1 SGHAT, CDR2 FQNNGV. The V and J ends lost 7 bases and 0 bases respectively, with 24 bases between them.

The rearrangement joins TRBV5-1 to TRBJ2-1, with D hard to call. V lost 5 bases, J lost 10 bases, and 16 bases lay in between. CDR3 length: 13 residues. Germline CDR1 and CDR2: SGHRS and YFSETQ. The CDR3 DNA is TGCGCCAGCAGGCAGTCGGCCCAATCCGAGCAGTTCTTC. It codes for CASRQSAQSEQFF.

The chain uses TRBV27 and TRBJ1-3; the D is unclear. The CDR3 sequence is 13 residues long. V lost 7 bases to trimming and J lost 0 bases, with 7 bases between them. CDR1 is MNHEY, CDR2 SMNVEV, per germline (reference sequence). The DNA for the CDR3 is TGTGCCAGCATATCTTACTCTGGAAACACCATATATTTT. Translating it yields CASISYSGNTIYF.

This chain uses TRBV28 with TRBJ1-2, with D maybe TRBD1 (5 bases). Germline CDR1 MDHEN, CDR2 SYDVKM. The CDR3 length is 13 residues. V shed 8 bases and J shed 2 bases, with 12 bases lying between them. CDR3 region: CASSGGDNYGYTF. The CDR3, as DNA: TGTGCCAGCTCTGGGGGGGACAACTATGGCTACACCTTC.

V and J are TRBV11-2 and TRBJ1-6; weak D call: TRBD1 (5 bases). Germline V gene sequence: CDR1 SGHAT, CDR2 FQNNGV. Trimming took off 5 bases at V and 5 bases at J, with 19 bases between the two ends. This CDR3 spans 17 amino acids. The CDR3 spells CASSRTQGWGNNSPLHF. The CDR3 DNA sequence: TGTGCCAGCAGCCGTACCCAAGGTTGGGGGAATAATTCACCCCTCCACTTT.

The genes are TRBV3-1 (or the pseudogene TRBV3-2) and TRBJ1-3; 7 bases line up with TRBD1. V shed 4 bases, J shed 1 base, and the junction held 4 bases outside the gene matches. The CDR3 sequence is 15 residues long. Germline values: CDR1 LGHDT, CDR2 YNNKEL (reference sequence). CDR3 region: CASSPRTGSGNTIYF. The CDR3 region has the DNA TGTGCCAGCAGCCCCCGGACAGGTTCTGGAAACACCATATATTTT.

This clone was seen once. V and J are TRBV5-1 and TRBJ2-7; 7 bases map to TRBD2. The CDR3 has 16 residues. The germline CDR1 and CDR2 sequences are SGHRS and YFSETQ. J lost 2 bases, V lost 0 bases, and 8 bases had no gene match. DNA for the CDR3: TGCGCCAGCAGCTTGGGTGCTAGCGGTTTTCCCTACGAGCAGTACTTC. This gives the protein CASSLGASGFPYEQYF.

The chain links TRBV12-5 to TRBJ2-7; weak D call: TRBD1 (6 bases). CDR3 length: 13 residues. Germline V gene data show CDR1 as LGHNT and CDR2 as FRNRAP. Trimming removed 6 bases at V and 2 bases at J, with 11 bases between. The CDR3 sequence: CASGKQGTYEQYF. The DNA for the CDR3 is TGTGCTAGTGGCAAACAGGGTACCTACGAGCAGTACTTC. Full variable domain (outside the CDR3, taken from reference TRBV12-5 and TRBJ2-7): DARVTQTPRHKVTEMGQEVTMRCQPILGHNTVFWYRQTMMQGLELLAYFRNRAPLDDSGMPKDRFSAEMPDATLATLKIQPSEPRDSAVYFCASGKQGTYEQYFGPGTRLTVT.

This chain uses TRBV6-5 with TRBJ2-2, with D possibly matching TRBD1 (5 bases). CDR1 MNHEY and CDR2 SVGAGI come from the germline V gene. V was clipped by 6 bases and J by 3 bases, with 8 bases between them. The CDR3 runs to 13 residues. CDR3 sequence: CASRFRDTGELFF. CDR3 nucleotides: TGTGCCAGCAGATTCAGGGACACCGGGGAGCTGTTTTTT.

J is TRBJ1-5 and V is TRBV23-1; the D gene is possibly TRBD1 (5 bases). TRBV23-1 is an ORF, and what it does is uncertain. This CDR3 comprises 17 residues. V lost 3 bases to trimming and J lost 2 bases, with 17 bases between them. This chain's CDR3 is CASSQKRGPGGNQPQHF. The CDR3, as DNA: TGCGCCAGCAGTCAGAAACGGGGACCTGGGGGCAATCAGCCCCAGCATTTT.

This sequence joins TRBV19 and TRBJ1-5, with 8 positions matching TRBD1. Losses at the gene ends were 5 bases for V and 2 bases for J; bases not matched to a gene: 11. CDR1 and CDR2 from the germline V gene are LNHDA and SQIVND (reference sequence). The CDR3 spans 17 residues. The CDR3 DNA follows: TGTGCCAGTAGTCTACCAGGGGGCACGTTTGGCAATCAGCCCCAGCATTTT. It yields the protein CASSLPGGTFGNQPQHF.

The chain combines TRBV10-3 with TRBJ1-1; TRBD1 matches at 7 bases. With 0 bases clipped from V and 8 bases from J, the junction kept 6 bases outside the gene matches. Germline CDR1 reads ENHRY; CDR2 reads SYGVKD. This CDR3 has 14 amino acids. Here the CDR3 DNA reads TGTGCCATCAGTGAGTCGCTGGGACAGATAGAAGCTTTCTTT. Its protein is CAISESLGQIEAFF.

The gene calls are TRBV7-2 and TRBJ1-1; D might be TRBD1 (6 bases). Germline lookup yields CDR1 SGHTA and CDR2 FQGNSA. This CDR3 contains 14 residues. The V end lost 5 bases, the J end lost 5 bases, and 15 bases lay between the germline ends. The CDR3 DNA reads TGTGCCAGCAGCCCCCAACAGGGTTCGACTGAAGCTTTCTTT. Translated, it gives CASSPQQGSTEAFF.

The CDR3 loop reads CASSLGGLAGANNEQFF. Written as DNA, the CDR3 is TGTGCCAGCAGCTTGGGGGGACTAGCGGGGGCCAACAATGAGCAGTTCTTC. The J gene is TRBJ2-1, the V gene TRBV5-4, with 14 bases matching TRBD2. CDR3 size: 17 residues. The germline V gene has CDR1 SGHNT and CDR2 YYREEE (reference sequence). Trimming at V came to 0 bases and at J to 5 bases, leaving 4 bases not matched to a gene.

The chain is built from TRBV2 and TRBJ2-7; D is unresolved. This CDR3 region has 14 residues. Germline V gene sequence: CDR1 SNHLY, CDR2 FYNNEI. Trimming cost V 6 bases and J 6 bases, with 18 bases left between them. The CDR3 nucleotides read TGTGCCAGCAGCAGAGGAACAGTGGCTGGCGAGCAGTACTTC. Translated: CASSRGTVAGEQYF.

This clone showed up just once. The CDR3 protein is CASSPGTGGNGYTF. In nucleotides, the CDR3 is TGTGCCAGCTCGCCCGGGACAGGGGGAAATGGCTACACCTTC. This chain connects TRBV18 to TRBJ1-2; 11 bases fit TRBD1. Per the germline V gene, CDR1 is KGHSH and CDR2 is LQKENI. CDR3 size: 14 residues. V lost 6 bases, J lost 6 bases, and 6 bases stayed unmatched. Using reference TRBV18 and TRBJ1-2 for the parts outside the CDR3, the full variable domain is NAGVMQNPRHLVRRRGQEARLRCSPMKGHSHVYWYRQLPEEGLKFMVYLQKENIIDESGMPKERFSAEFPKEGPSILRIQQVVRGDSAAYFCASSPGTGGNGYTFGSGTRLTVV.

The CDR3 DNA is TGTGCCAGCAGCACTTCGGGACTAGCGGGGGGACCGACCGGGGAGCTGTTTTTT. Encoded protein: CASSTSGLAGGPTGELFF. V and J are TRBV6-2 or TRBV6-3 and TRBJ2-2; 15 nucleotides agree with TRBD2. The CDR3 is made up of 18 amino acids. The J segment lost 5 bases and the V segment lost 6 bases, leaving 10 bases of the junction unmatched. CDR1 and CDR2 from the germline V gene are MNHEY and SVGEGT.

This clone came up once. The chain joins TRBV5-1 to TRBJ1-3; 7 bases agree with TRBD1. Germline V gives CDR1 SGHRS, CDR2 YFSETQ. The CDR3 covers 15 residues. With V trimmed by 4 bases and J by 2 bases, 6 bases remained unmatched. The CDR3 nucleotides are TGCGCCAGCAGCCAATCCACAGGGGCTGGAAACACCATATATTTT. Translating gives CASSQSTGAGNTIYF.

CDR3 DNA sequence: TGTGCCAGCAGCCAAGACGGAACAGGAATTTACAATGAGCAGTTCTTC. It is translated as CASSQDGTGIYNEQFF. The chain uses TRBV4-2 and TRBJ2-1, with a possible D match to TRBD1 (5 bases). This CDR3 is built from 16 residues. CDR1 and CDR2 from the germline V gene are LGHNA and YNFKEQ. Trimming removed 0 bases at V and 4 bases at J, with 13 bases between.

CDR3 loop: CASSEEKLTDTQYF. CDR3 in DNA: TGTGCCAGCAGCGAAGAAAAACTTACAGATACGCAGTATTTT. This rearrangement joins TRBV7-3 to TRBJ2-3, with D unresolved. This CDR3 is 14 amino acids long. CDR1 is SGHTA, CDR2 FQGTGA, per germline. V was cut by 5 bases and J by 3 bases, with 12 bases left in between.

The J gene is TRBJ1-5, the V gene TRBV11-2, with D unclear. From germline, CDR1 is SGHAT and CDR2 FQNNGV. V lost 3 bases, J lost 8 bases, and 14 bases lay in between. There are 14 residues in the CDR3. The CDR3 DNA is TGTGCCAGCAGCTTCTCTATTGCAGGCAAGCCCCAGCATTTT. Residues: CASSFSIAGKPQHF.

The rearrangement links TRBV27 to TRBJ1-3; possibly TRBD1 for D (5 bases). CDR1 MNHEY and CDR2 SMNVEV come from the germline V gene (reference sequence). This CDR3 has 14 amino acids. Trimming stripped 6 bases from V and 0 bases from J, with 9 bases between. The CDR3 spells CASSRTTSGNTIYF. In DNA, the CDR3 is TGTGCCAGCAGCAGGACAACCTCTGGAAACACCATATATTTT.

The CDR3 sequence: CASSWGLPNTDTQYF. The CDR3 bases are TGTGCCAGCAGTTGGGGACTACCCAACACAGATACGCAGTATTTT. This chain connects TRBV6-2 or TRBV6-3 to TRBJ2-3; TRBD2 agrees at 7 bases. The CDR3 runs to 15 residues. CDR1 MNHEY and CDR2 SVGEGT come from the germline V gene. V gave up 4 bases and J gave up 2 bases; unmatched junction bases: 6.

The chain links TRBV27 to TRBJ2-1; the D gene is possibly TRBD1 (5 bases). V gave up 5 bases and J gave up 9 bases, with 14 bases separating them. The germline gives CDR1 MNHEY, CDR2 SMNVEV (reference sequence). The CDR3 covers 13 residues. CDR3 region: CASSVGPQGEQFF. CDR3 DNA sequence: TGTGCCAGCAGTGTCGGACCGCAGGGTGAGCAGTTCTTC.

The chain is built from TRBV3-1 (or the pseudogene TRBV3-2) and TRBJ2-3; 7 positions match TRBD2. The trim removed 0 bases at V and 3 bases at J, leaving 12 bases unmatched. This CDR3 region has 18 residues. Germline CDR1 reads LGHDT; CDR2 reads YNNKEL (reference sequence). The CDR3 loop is CASSQDPEGRGRTDTQYF. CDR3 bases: TGTGCCAGCAGCCAAGATCCGGAGGGGCGGGGGAGGACAGATACGCAGTATTTT.

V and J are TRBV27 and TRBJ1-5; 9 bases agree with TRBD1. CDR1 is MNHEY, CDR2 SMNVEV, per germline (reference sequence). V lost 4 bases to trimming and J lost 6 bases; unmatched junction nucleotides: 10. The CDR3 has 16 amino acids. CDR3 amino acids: CASSSPGQGVSQPQHF. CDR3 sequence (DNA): TGTGCCAGCAGTTCCCCGGGACAGGGAGTAAGTCAGCCCCAGCATTTT.

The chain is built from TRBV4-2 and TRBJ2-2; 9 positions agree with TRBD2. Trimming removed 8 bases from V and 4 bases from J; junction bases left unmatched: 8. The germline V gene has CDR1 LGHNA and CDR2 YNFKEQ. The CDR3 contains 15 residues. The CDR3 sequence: CASGLNSGGTGELFF. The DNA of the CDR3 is TGTGCCAGCGGACTGAATAGCGGGGGCACCGGGGAGCTGTTTTTT.